Each of the 14 T cell receptor beta chains below was sequenced from the same sample in a study (dated by TCRdb to 2015 to 2017). Libraries were made using 5' RACE. TCRdb names Illumina MiSeq as the instrument used. TCRdb trimmed the raw reads at Q25, called clones with MiXCR and kept productive beta chains. One record per CDR3 amino acid sequence lists the most common genes and DNA. The sample data list approximately 47,000 distinct CDR3 sequences, and around 26% of these were observed just once. The ten top clones hold under 2.5% of the sample. Sequencing input: naive CD4+ T cells sorted from blood. The cell subset or site label on this specimen signifies: naive CD4+ T cells, CD4+CD45RA+CD25-. The receptors originated from a female donor with breast cancer.

This chain links TRBV5-1 with TRBJ1-5, with TRBD1 matching over 7 bases. Germline CDR1 and CDR2: SGHRS and YFSETQ. The trim removed 0 bases at V and 3 bases at J, leaving 9 bases unmatched. The CDR3 has 17 amino acids. This CDR3 is CASSLAGGGGANQPQHF. CDR3 DNA sequence: TGCGCCAGCAGCTTGGCGGGCGGAGGGGGCGCCAATCAGCCCCAGCATTTT.

This clonotype was detected only a few times. The rearrangement uses TRBV7-2 and TRBJ2-7; D is perhaps TRBD2 (5 bases). The CDR3 runs 14 residues. Trimming shortened V by 5 bases and J by 4 bases, and 15 bases separated the two germline ends. CDR1 SGHTA and CDR2 FQGNSA come from the germline V gene. The CDR3 DNA follows: TGTGCCAGCAGCCCCGGGCAAGCGGTGTACGAGCAGTACTTC. Translation gives CASSPGQAVYEQYF.

This clonotype was detected only a few times. The V gene is TRBV3-1, the J gene TRBJ1-2, with 7 bases identical to TRBD1. The CDR3 contains 13 residues. CDR1 is LGHDT, CDR2 YNNKEL, per germline (reference sequence). J was trimmed by 8 bases and V by 6 bases; bases with no gene match: 9. CDR3 sequence: CASRQINRGGYTF. The CDR3 DNA is TGTGCCAGCAGACAAATCAACAGGGGCGGCTACACCTTC.

In its sample, this clonotype was seen a few times. This chain joins TRBV24-1 and TRBJ2-2; 7 nucleotides line up with TRBD2. From germline, CDR1 is KGHDR and CDR2 SFDVKD. Trimming took 3 bases from V and 0 from J; bases not matched to a gene: 3. The CDR3 extends over 16 amino acids. The CDR3: CATSDPTSSNTGELFF. CDR3 nucleotides: TGTGCCACCAGTGATCCGACTAGCTCGAACACCGGGGAGCTGTTTTTT.

This clonotype showed up just once. Germline and junction disagree at one end, which may indicate a read error. The V and J genes are TRBV6-6 and TRBJ2-7; D ambiguous. Germline CDR1 and CDR2: MNHNY and SVGAGI (reference sequence). This CDR3 is 12 amino acids long. The CDR3, as DNA: TGTGCCAGCAGTTACTCGAGCCACGAGCGGTACTTC. Translating it yields CASSYSSHERYF.

The CDR3 DNA follows: TGTGCCACCAGCAGAGATCGAGAGACCCAGTACTTC. It codes for CATSRDRETQYF. The rearrangement joins TRBV15 to TRBJ2-5; D not certain. The V gene lost 0 bases and the J gene lost 4 bases, with 3 bases spanning the gap. The CDR3 sequence is 12 residues long. Germline V gene sequence: CDR1 LNHNV, CDR2 YYDKDF (reference sequence).

This clonotype was counted only a few times. The gene calls are TRBV20-1 and TRBJ1-6; possible D gene TRBD1, 6 bases. Germline V gives CDR1 DFQATT, CDR2 SNEGSKA (reference sequence). Trimming removed 3 bases from V and 10 bases from J, with 13 bases in between. This CDR3 is built from 13 residues. The CDR3 DNA reads TGCAGTGCTAGTACGGGGGGCTGGTCACCCCTCCACTTT. It codes for CSASTGGWSPLHF.

The rearrangement uses TRBV4-3 and TRBJ1-2; maybe TRBD1 (5 bases). Trimming shortened V by 1 base and J by 8 bases, and 17 bases separated the two germline ends. The CDR3 sequence is 15 residues long. Germline V gene sequence: CDR1 LGHNA, CDR2 YSLEER. The CDR3 protein is CASSQARGGLYGYTF. The CDR3 coding sequence is TGCGCCAGCAGCCAAGCGCGGGGGGGTCTCTACGGCTACACCTTC.

The DNA for the CDR3 is TGCGCCAGCAGCCCAGCTCCTAGTAATAATTCACCCCTCCACTTT. It translates to CASSPAPSNNSPLHF. J is TRBJ1-6 and V is TRBV4-1; unclear D gene. Trimming removed 4 bases at V and 5 bases at J, with 12 bases between. CDR1 is MGHRA, CDR2 YSYEKL, per germline. CDR3 length: 15 amino acids.

This clonotype turned up a few times. This sequence joins TRBV6-1 and TRBJ2-5; 8 bases agree with TRBD1. CDR1 and CDR2 from the germline V gene are MNHNS and SASEGT. The CDR3 loop spans 15 amino acids. The J segment lost 6 bases and the V segment lost 2 bases, leaving 8 bases of the junction unmatched. The CDR3, as DNA: TGTGCCAGCAGTGAACTTCCAGGGGGCTGGAAGACCCAGTACTTC. Its protein is CASSELPGGWKTQYF.

This chain connects TRBV5-1 to TRBJ2-2, with D possibly TRBD1 on 5 matching bases. The V gene lost 4 bases and the J gene lost 4 bases, with 14 bases spanning the gap. Looked up from germline, CDR1 is SGHRS and CDR2 is YFSETQ. The CDR3 is made up of 15 amino acids. In DNA form, the CDR3 reads TGCGCCAGCAGCCCTCCCGACAGACCCACCGGGGAGCTGTTTTTT. This encodes CASSPPDRPTGELFF.

This clonotype has a handful of counts. The chain links TRBV6-5 to TRBJ1-2; tentatively, D is TRBD1 (6 bases). Trimming pared 6 bases from V and 6 bases from J, leaving 23 bases between. CDR1 MNHEY and CDR2 SVGAGI come from the germline V gene. The CDR3 sequence is 16 residues long. The CDR3 sequence: CASREVGGANLHGYTF. CDR3 sequence (DNA): TGTGCCAGCAGAGAAGTGGGGGGGGCCAACTTGCATGGCTACACCTTC.

The rearrangement joins TRBV20-1 to TRBJ2-1, with D perhaps being TRBD1 or TRBD2 (7 bases each). The CDR3 length is 20 residues. The V and J ends lost 5 bases and 0 bases respectively, with 29 bases between them. In germline, CDR1 is DFQATT, CDR2 SNEGSKA (reference sequence). CDR3 in DNA: TGCAGTGCTCTTAGGGGGCCGACTAGCCGAGAGTTCTTCTCCTACAATGAGCAGTTCTTC. Protein sequence: CSALRGPTSREFFSYNEQFF.

The rearrangement uses TRBV7-9 and TRBJ1-5; D not certain. CDR1 is SEHNR, CDR2 FQNEAQ, per germline (reference sequence). The CDR3 consists of 14 residues. Trimming took off 5 bases at V and 4 bases at J, with 12 bases between the two ends. The CDR3 nucleotides read TGTGCCAGCAGCACTTCCGCCAGGAATCAGCCCCAGCATTTT. Amino acids: CASSTSARNQPQHF.